This T cell receptor beta chain stems from a study of blood T cell repertoires in COVID-19. Study-wide background: The United States, Italy and Spain were the sources of the acute and convalescent COVID-19 samples. PBMCs, B-cell-depleted T cells, or T cells provided the cDNA or gDNA that made up the material.

In the authors' workflow: Reference gene primers were amplified, and this amplification served to estimate nucleated cell counts. TCRdb's table, derived via immunoSEQ multiplex PCR, lists solely in-frame clones and lacks some. V and J calls and clone size are given by that table; D and trimming were obtained from the DNA. This sample has about 60,000 clones, with approximately 80% found just once. This CDR3 contains 16 residues. Germline V gene sequence: CDR1 MNHEY, CDR2 SMNVEV (reference sequence). In regard to this clone: At one end the junction does not follow the germline gene, possibly because of a read error.

Across roughly 25 US areas, participants ranged in age from roughly 18 to 95 years. The genes are TRBV27 and TRBJ1-6; D gene uncertain. The sequence was obtained from a woman aged 40 to 50 with acute COVID-19. The source material was PBMCs or T cells enriched from blood (not recorded which). The CDR3 sequence is CASRTMAGSPNLPLHF. The CDR3 nucleotides are TGTGCCAGCAGGACGATGGCGGGGTCTCCGAATTTACCCCTCCACTTT.